Below are 32 T cell receptor beta chains sequenced from a single sample in a study of T cell responses to AZD1222 COVID-19 vaccine. Here immunoSEQ multiplex PCR was the method, and the copy in TCRdb shows in-frame clones only, minus some. The table includes 180,000 or so clones, roughly 91% detected once. Sample: peripheral blood, taken 28 days after the second AZD1222 dose. The source of these receptors is an adult who received the AZD1222 COVID-19 vaccine.

The table lists this clone with a few counts. The chain links TRBV7-9 to TRBJ2-5, with 10 bases matching TRBD1. Per germline, CDR1 SEHNR and CDR2 FQNEAQ (reference sequence). Trimming removed 4 bases from V and 4 bases from J; junction bases left unmatched: 6. The CDR3 has 15 residues. CDR3 in amino acids: CASSYGTGVTETQYF. The CDR3 coding sequence is TGTGCCAGCAGCTATGGGACAGGGGTTACAGAGACCCAGTACTTC.

The chain joins TRBV19 to TRBJ1-4; tentative D call: TRBD1 (5 bases). Trimming shortened V by 5 bases and J by 7 bases, and 17 bases separated the two germline ends. The CDR3 runs to 15 residues. Germline V lookup: CDR1 LNHDA, CDR2 SQIVND (reference sequence). The CDR3 nucleotides read TGTGCCAGTAGTCCCCAATGGCAGGGTGGTGAAAAACTGTTTTTT. It yields the protein CASSPQWQGGEKLFF.

As DNA, the CDR3 is TGTGCCAGCAGTGACCGACAGGGTAGGGACACTGAAGCTTTCTTT. Translated: CASSDRQGRDTEAFF. J is TRBJ1-1 and V is TRBV6-4; 7 positions match TRBD1. Per germline, CDR1 MRHNA and CDR2 SNTAGT. V lost 2 bases, J lost 3 bases, and 6 bases stayed unmatched. There are 15 residues in the CDR3.

V is TRBV3-1 (or the pseudogene TRBV3-2) and J is TRBJ1-1, with D tentatively TRBD1 (5 bases). This CDR3 comprises 13 residues. Trimming stripped 4 bases from V and 2 bases from J, with 8 bases between. CDR1 LGHDT and CDR2 YNNKEL come from the germline V gene (reference sequence). CDR3 in DNA: TGTGCCAGCAGCCGAAGGGGAAACACTGAAGCTTTCTTT. It specifies CASSRRGNTEAFF.

This chain links TRBV5-1 with TRBJ2-7, with 7 bases that match TRBD2. Losses at the gene ends were 4 bases for V and 6 bases for J; bases not matched to a gene: 13. This CDR3 has 15 residues. Germline loops: CDR1 SGHRS, CDR2 YFSETQ. Here the CDR3 reads CASSGGGGSTVEQYF. The CDR3 bases are TGCGCCAGCAGCGGCGGTGGCGGGAGCACCGTCGAGCAGTACTTC.

The rearrangement links TRBV24-1 to TRBJ2-2, with 13 bases identical to TRBD2. V lost 3 bases, J lost 8 bases, and 5 bases stayed unmatched. Looked up from germline, CDR1 is KGHDR and CDR2 is SFDVKD. This CDR3 spans 16 amino acids. The CDR3 nucleotides are TGTGCCACCAGTGATCCCGGACTAGCGGGAGTTGGGGAGCTGTTTTTT. Translating it yields CATSDPGLAGVGELFF.

V and J are TRBV28 and TRBJ2-3; D possibly corresponds to TRBD2 (6 bases). Germline CDR1 reads MDHEN; CDR2 reads SYDVKM. Trimming shortened V by 7 bases and J by 2 bases, and 13 bases separated the two germline ends. The CDR3 is 14 amino acids. CDR3 in DNA: TGTGCCAGCACCCTGGGACTCCACACAGATACGCAGTATTTT. It specifies CASTLGLHTDTQYF.

Details on this clone: Other DNA sequences of this sample code for an identical CDR3. The gene calls are TRBV5-8 and TRBJ2-5, with TRBD2 as a possible D gene (5 bases). The germline V and J ends were trimmed by 0 bases and 1 base, with 7 bases remaining between them. The germline V gene encodes CDR1 SGHTS and CDR2 YDEGEE. This CDR3 has 14 amino acids. This CDR3 reads CASSLERFQETQYF. The CDR3 coding sequence is TGTGCCAGCAGCTTGGAGCGGTTCCAAGAGACCCAGTACTTC.

The chain joins TRBV29-1 to TRBJ2-7; TRBD2 is a possible D gene (5 bases). From germline, CDR1 is SQVTM and CDR2 ANQGSEA. This CDR3 has 12 amino acids. The V gene lost 3 bases and the J gene lost 1 base, with 7 bases spanning the gap. The CDR3 nucleotides are TGCAGCGTTGAGGAGGCTTCCTACGAGCAGTACTTC. Translating gives CSVEEASYEQYF.

This CDR3 is CASSPGQGARNEQFF. In DNA, the CDR3 is TGCGCCAGCAGCCCCGGACAGGGGGCAAGGAATGAGCAGTTCTTC. The rearrangement joins TRBV5-1 to TRBJ2-1; the match to TRBD1 covers 11 bases. This CDR3 region has 15 residues. CDR1 SGHRS and CDR2 YFSETQ come from the germline V gene. The V and J ends lost 4 bases and 7 bases, in that order; junction bases with no gene match: 7. Complete variable domain (other parts from reference TRBV5-1 and TRBJ2-1): KAGVTQTPRYLIKTRGQQVTLSCSPISGHRSVSWYQQTPGQGLQFLFEYFSETQRNKGNFPGRFSGRQFSNSRSEMNVSTLELGDSALYLCASSPGQGARNEQFFGPGTRLTVL.

The rearrangement uses TRBV11-2 and TRBJ2-4; TRBD2 might be the D (6 bases). The length of the CDR3 is 17 residues. CDR1 and CDR2 (germline): SGHAT, FQNNGV. Trimming pared 2 bases from V and 0 bases from J, leaving 14 bases between. CDR3 coding DNA: TGTGCCAGCAGCTTAAATGCAGGGAGGCTAGCCAAAAACATTCAGTACTTC. This encodes CASSLNAGRLAKNIQYF.

This CDR3 is CASSQAGLAGLRADTGELFF. Written as DNA, the CDR3 is TGTGCCAGCAGCCAAGCGGGACTAGCGGGACTAAGAGCCGACACCGGGGAGCTGTTTTTT. V is TRBV4-2 and J is TRBJ2-2; the match to TRBD2 covers 13 bases. Germline-derived CDR1 and CDR2 are LGHNA and YNFKEQ. The trim removed 1 base at V and 3 bases at J, leaving 11 bases unmatched. The CDR3 has 20 amino acids.

CDR3 sequence (DNA): TGTGCCAGCAGCCTGCTACAGGGGCCCTCACACGAGCAGTACTTC. This gives the protein CASSLLQGPSHEQYF. The chain joins TRBV3-1 (or the pseudogene TRBV3-2) to TRBJ2-7, with 7 bases that match TRBD1. The germline V gene encodes CDR1 LGHDT and CDR2 YNNKEL (reference sequence). The CDR3 totals 15 residues. The ends lost 4 bases at V and 5 bases at J; junction bases unmatched: 11.

CDR3 residues: CASSLWTSGDTDTQYF. The CDR3 DNA reads TGCGCCAGCAGCCTATGGACTAGCGGGGACACAGATACGCAGTATTTT. The rearrangement uses TRBV5-1 and TRBJ2-3; 12 bases match TRBD2. The length of the CDR3 is 16 residues. Unmatched junction bases numbered 5, after V lost 4 bases and J lost 2 bases. Germline V CDR1 and CDR2: SGHRS, YFSETQ.

This rearrangement joins TRBV6-5 to TRBJ2-5, with 10 bases identical to TRBD2. The length of the CDR3 is 14 residues. Germline V gives CDR1 MNHEY, CDR2 SVGAGI. The V gene end was trimmed by 6 bases and the J gene end by 2 bases; junction bases not matched to a gene: 3. The CDR3 sequence is CASRKLAGQETQYF. CDR3 DNA: TGTGCCAGCAGAAAACTAGCGGGGCAAGAGACCCAGTACTTC.

The chain is built from TRBV19 and TRBJ1-6, with D tentatively TRBD1 (5 bases). The CDR3 has 13 amino acids. Germline V gives CDR1 LNHDA, CDR2 SQIVND (reference sequence). V lost 8 bases and J 10 bases, leaving 15 bases between the germline ends. The CDR3 nucleotides are TGTGCCAGTCGCGAGGGGCTTAGCTCACCCCTCCACTTT. Translating gives CASREGLSSPLHF.

The chain is built from TRBV5-1 and TRBJ2-2; perhaps D is TRBD1 or TRBD2 (6 bases each). Germline loops: CDR1 SGHRS, CDR2 YFSETQ. Trimming removed 0 bases from V and 4 bases from J, with 10 bases in between. This CDR3 has 15 residues. The CDR3 DNA follows: TGCGCCAGCAGCTTGGAACAGGGAGGCACCGGGGAGCTGTTTTTT. It translates to CASSLEQGGTGELFF.

V is TRBV5-1 and J is TRBJ1-1; no clear D. Germline V gene data show CDR1 as SGHRS and CDR2 as YFSETQ. Trimming shortened V by 1 base and J by 1 base, and 8 bases separated the two germline ends. This CDR3 is 14 amino acids long. CDR3 in amino acids: CASSLITENTEAFF. For the CDR3, the DNA is TGCGCCAGCAGCTTGATAACAGAGAACACTGAAGCTTTCTTT.

This chain connects TRBV18 to TRBJ1-5; D is undetermined. V was pared by 2 bases and J by 2 bases, with 10 bases between. The CDR3 spans 15 residues. Per the germline V gene, CDR1 is KGHSH and CDR2 is LQKENI. The CDR3 DNA follows: TGTGCCAGCTCACCAAGCCAGGTTCGCAATCAGCCCCAGCATTTT. Protein: CASSPSQVRNQPQHF.

This clone is a singleton in its sample. This sequence joins TRBV18 and TRBJ2-4; the match to TRBD2 covers 8 bases. This CDR3 is 14 amino acids long. Germline-derived CDR1 and CDR2 are KGHSH and LQKENI. V trimming: 3 bases; J trimming: 7 bases; junction bases outside the gene matches: 5. The CDR3 DNA reads as TGTGCCAGCTCACCTCCGGGAGGGCGGAACATTCAGTACTTC. This encodes CASSPPGGRNIQYF.

The rearrangement joins TRBV18 to TRBJ2-3, with TRBD2 matching 10 bases. The CDR3 length is 16 residues. Germline assignment: CDR1 KGHSH and CDR2 LQKENI. Germline trimming cut 1 base from V and 0 bases from J; bases unmatched to any gene: 1. CDR3 amino acids: CASSPRTSGSTDTQYF. The CDR3 DNA sequence: TGTGCCAGCTCACCACGGACTAGCGGAAGCACAGATACGCAGTATTTT.

The chain carries TRBV11-1 and TRBJ1-1, with D maybe TRBD1 (6 bases). Per the germline V gene, CDR1 is SGHAT and CDR2 is FQDESV (reference sequence). V was pared by 4 bases and J by 5 bases, with 14 bases between. This CDR3 comprises 14 residues. The CDR3 DNA reads TGTGCCAGCAGCTCCCTTCAGGGACAAACTGAAGCTTTCTTT. Translation: CASSSLQGQTEAFF.

The DNA of the CDR3 is TGTGCCAGCATAGCATGGGGGACAGGGGGTTCACCCCTCCACTTT. It codes for CASIAWGTGGSPLHF. The chain carries TRBV7-9 and TRBJ1-6; 11 nucleotides align to TRBD1. The germline gives CDR1 SEHNR, CDR2 FQNEAQ (reference sequence). V lost 7 bases to trimming and J lost 9 bases; unmatched junction nucleotides: 8. This CDR3 spans 15 amino acids.

The V call is TRBV4-3, the J call TRBJ2-5; TRBD2 agrees at 7 bases. The CDR3 is 17 residues long. The trim removed 4 bases at V and 1 base at J, leaving 12 bases unmatched. CDR1 is LGHNA, CDR2 YSLEER, per germline. The DNA of the CDR3 is TGCGCCAGCAGCCGAGAGACGTATCGGGGGGTCCAAGAGACCCAGTACTTC. Protein: CASSRETYRGVQETQYF.

This clone was seen a few times. The J gene is TRBJ1-2, the V gene TRBV4-2, with TRBD1 matching 8 bases. CDR1 and CDR2 from the germline V gene are LGHNA and YNFKEQ. This CDR3 contains 14 residues. The junction had 8 bases not matched to a gene; V was cut back by 3 bases and J by 8 bases. This chain's CDR3 is CASSQSDRVYGYTF. CDR3 bases: TGTGCCAGCAGCCAGTCGGACAGGGTGTACGGCTACACCTTC.

The genes are TRBV18 and TRBJ1-1; D not certain. This CDR3 contains 16 residues. CDR1 and CDR2 from the germline V gene are KGHSH and LQKENI. V gave up 3 bases and J gave up 1 base, with 15 bases separating them. The CDR3 loop reads CASSPHPTQTNTEAFF. The CDR3 DNA reads TGTGCCAGCTCACCTCATCCCACACAGACGAACACTGAAGCTTTCTTT.

Remarks on this clone: One junction end does not reproduce the germline sequence, and a read error may be involved. CDR3 protein: CASSLVIGPSYGQYF. For the CDR3, the DNA is TGTGCCAGCAGCTTAGTGATAGGCCCCTCCTACGGGCAGTACTTC. The genes are TRBV7-9 and TRBJ2-7; D is uncertain. Germline V gene sequence: CDR1 SEHNR, CDR2 FQNEAQ (reference sequence). This CDR3 has 15 amino acids.

The chain joins TRBV28 to TRBJ1-2, with 7 positions matching TRBD1. Germline V gene lookup returns CDR1 MDHEN and CDR2 SYDVKM. The CDR3 contains 16 residues. J was trimmed by 5 bases and V by 5 bases; bases with no gene match: 14. This CDR3 reads CASSKLPGQTIYGYTF. CDR3 in DNA: TGTGCCAGCAGTAAACTCCCGGGACAGACTATTTATGGCTACACCTTC.

V is TRBV28 and J is TRBJ1-2, with 7 bases identical to TRBD1. CDR1 and CDR2 (germline): MDHEN, SYDVKM. V lost 5 bases to trimming and J lost 0 bases; unmatched junction nucleotides: 3. The CDR3 covers 14 residues. CDR3 in amino acids: CASSTQGANYGYTF. Written as DNA, the CDR3 is TGTGCCAGCAGTACTCAGGGGGCTAACTATGGCTACACCTTC.

The gene calls are TRBV7-9 and TRBJ1-5; D gene unclear. CDR1 SEHNR and CDR2 FQNEAQ come from the germline V gene (reference sequence). The CDR3 is made up of 14 amino acids. V dropped 4 bases and J dropped 0 bases, with 7 bases sitting between them. CDR3 nucleotides: TGTGCCAGCAGCTCGGGGTATAGCAATCAGCCCCAGCATTTT. It is translated as CASSSGYSNQPQHF.

This clone was detected only once. The chain uses TRBV4-1 and TRBJ2-1, with D uncertain. CDR1 MGHRA and CDR2 YSYEKL come from the germline V gene. V shed 1 base and J shed 4 bases, with 8 bases lying between them. The CDR3 is made up of 14 amino acids. CDR3 amino acids: CASSQVPSYNEQFF. The CDR3 bases are TGCGCCAGCAGCCAAGTACCATCGTACAATGAGCAGTTCTTC.

In the case of this clone: Other nucleotide sequences from this sample produce the same CDR3. The chain links TRBV5-5 to TRBJ2-3; TRBD2 aligns across 10 bases. Germline values: CDR1 SGHKS, CDR2 YYEKEE (reference sequence). The CDR3 runs 17 residues. V was clipped by 1 base and J by 6 bases; unmatched bases: 11. The DNA of the CDR3 is TGTGCCAGCAGCTTGCCCTTAGCGGGAGGCAAGTCGGATACGCAGTATTTT. Encoded protein: CASSLPLAGGKSDTQYF.